This T cell receptor beta chain was retrieved from a study of blood T cell repertoires in COVID-19. Across the study: The study drew acute and convalescent COVID-19 samples from the United States, Italy and Spain. The cDNA or gDNA used as material had been derived from T cells, B-cell-depleted T cells, or PBMCs.

Authors' methods: Reference gene primer amplification yielded estimated nucleated cell counts. Measured with immunoSEQ multiplex PCR; TCRdb has only the in-frame clones, and not every one. V, J and clone size are those of that table, while D and trimming were read from the DNA. The sample includes about 180,000 clones, about 88% of them seen just once. The CDR3 totals 13 residues. With 4 bases clipped from V and 10 bases from J, the junction kept 2 bases outside the gene matches. Germline V CDR1 and CDR2: MNHEY, SVGAGI. This TCR came from a young man who had recovered from COVID-19. Material: peripheral blood. The chain uses TRBV6-5 and TRBJ2-5; 14 nucleotides line up with TRBD2. The CDR3 region has the DNA TGTGCCAGCAGTTCCGGACTAGCGGGAGGCCAGTACTTC. Translation: CASSSGLAGGQYF.